This T cell receptor (beta chain) is drawn from a study of identical twins. This clonotype was recorded a few times. MiXCR was run by TCRdb on the 5' RACE reads, yielding one entry per CDR3 protein. Of some 600,000 distinct CDR3 sequences listed, 7.1% are singletons. Germline V gives CDR1 SGHRS, CDR2 YFSETQ. The V end was cut by 5 bases, the J end by 5 bases, with 9 bases between. This CDR3 contains 12 residues. This sample also appeared in a second study, on yellow fever vaccine responses in identical twins.

This TCR derives from a woman aged 18 to 35 in good health. The chain links TRBV5-1 to TRBJ2-3; D is possibly TRBD2 (6 bases). The sample consisted of PBMCs. Here the CDR3 reads CASRTGVDTQYF. CDR3 DNA: TGCGCCAGCAGGACGGGGGTAGATACGCAGTATTTT.